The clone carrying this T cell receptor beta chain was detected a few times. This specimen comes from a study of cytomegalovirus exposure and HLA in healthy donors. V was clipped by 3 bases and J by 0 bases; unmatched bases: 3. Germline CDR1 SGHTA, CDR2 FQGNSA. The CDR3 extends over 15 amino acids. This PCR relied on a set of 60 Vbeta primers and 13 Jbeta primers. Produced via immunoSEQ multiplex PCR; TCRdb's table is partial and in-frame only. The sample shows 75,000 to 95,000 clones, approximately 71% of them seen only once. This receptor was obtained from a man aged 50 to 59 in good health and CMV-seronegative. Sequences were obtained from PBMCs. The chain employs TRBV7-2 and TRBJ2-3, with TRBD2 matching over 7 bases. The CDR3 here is CASSFSGTSTDTQYF. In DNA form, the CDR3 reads TGTGCCAGCAGCTTCAGCGGGACTAGCACAGATACGCAGTATTTT. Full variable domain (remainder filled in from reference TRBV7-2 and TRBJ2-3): GAGVSQSPSNKVTEKGKDVELRCDPISGHTALYWYRQSLGQGLEFLIYFQGNSAPDKSGLPSDRFSAERTGGSVSTLTIQRTQQEDSAVYLCASSFSGTSTDTQYFGPGTRLTVL.